The clone carrying this T cell receptor beta chain was counted many times. The sample originates from a study of regulatory T cells in long-lasting Graves disease. Library construction for TCR beta used iRepertoire HTBI primers and Arm-PCR of CDR3 regions. TCRdb used MiXCR to reprocess the multiplex PCR reads, holding one entry per CDR3 protein. In the table there are 360,000 or so distinct CDR3 sequences, approximately 10% of which are singletons. Time point defined: newly diagnosed GD, antithyroid drugs for less than 3 months. Extracted PBMC RNA gave rise to the TCR library. The J segment lost 5 bases and the V segment lost 4 bases, leaving 12 bases of the junction unmatched. The CDR3 extends over 17 amino acids. The germline CDR1 and CDR2 sequences are MNHEY and SVGEGT. The same data also went into a second study, on T cells in Graves' hyperthyroidism and ophthalmopathy.

The source was peripheral blood mononuclear cells (PBMCs), collected at new diagnosis, from a patient treated with antithyroid drugs. This sequence joins TRBV6-2 or TRBV6-3 and TRBJ2-1, with TRBD1 matching over 9 bases. The TCR originated in a woman younger than 35 with Graves disease. The CDR3 DNA reads TGTGCCAGCAGTTTGTCACCCGGGACAGGGTATCACAATGAGCAGTTCTTC. It encodes CASSLSPGTGYHNEQFF.